This TCR beta chain came from a study of blood T cell repertoires in COVID-19. Using immunoSEQ multiplex PCR, the repertoire was profiled, and TCRdb retains in-frame clones only, with some absent. Of about 390,000 clones in the sample, just under 90% were seen once. Participants' own reports of clinical history determined their cohort assignment. The CDR3 has 14 amino acids. Germline-derived CDR1 and CDR2 are MNHEY and SMNVEV (reference sequence). The V gene end was trimmed by 11 bases and the J gene end by 2 bases; junction bases not matched to a gene: 10. The chain employs TRBV27 and TRBJ2-3, with 7 bases aligning to TRBD2. This receptor was taken from a woman aged 50 to 60 who had recovered from COVID-19. Sequencing used PBMCs or T cells enriched from blood (not recorded which). The CDR3 is CAARGRGNTDTQYF. CDR3 in DNA: TGTGCCGCTCGAGGGCGGGGGAACACAGATACGCAGTATTTT.